This entry concerns a single T cell receptor (beta chain). Its antigen is still unknown. This record belongs to a study of T cells in Graves' hyperthyroidism and ophthalmopathy. Study overall: Peripheral blood was acquired at first diagnosis, ahead of any therapy whatsoever. Study-wide points: From stable hyperthyroidism, ophthalmopathy was separated by a 13 V-J model. Most thyroid clonotypes with frequency above 0.001 were detected in blood. Ophthalmopathy got predicted by the model a median approximately six months before its onset.

RNA transcripts provided the source from which TCR beta CDR3 regions were amplified. RT-PCR in the first round (using the HTBI primer set) targeted the TCR CDR3. TCRdb re-analysed the multiplex PCR reads in MiXCR, keeping a single row per CDR3 protein. Of around 580,000 distinct CDR3 sequences listed, 16% are singletons. Specimen: blood. The TCR comes from a woman aged 18 to 35 with Graves' hyperthyroidism.

This chain's CDR3 is CASSSRRGRQETQYF. CDR3 DNA sequence: TGTGCCAGTAGTAGCCGGCGGGGCCGCCAAGAGACCCAGTACTTC. The rearrangement uses TRBV19 and TRBJ2-5, with a tentative D call TRBD2 (6 bases). The CDR3 spans 15 residues. The germline V gene has CDR1 LNHDA and CDR2 SQIVND (reference sequence). Trimming took 4 bases from V and 1 from J, leaving 13 bases between them.